One and the same sample provided the 28 T cell receptor beta chains below, sequenced in a study of shared clonotypes between healthy human individuals. TCRdb's copy holds only in-frame clones and misses some; the assay was immunoSEQ multiplex PCR. In the table there are about 2.4 million clones, 93% of which are singletons. Sequenced sample: naive CD4+ T cells from PBMCs. The sample's subset: CD45RA+ positively selected. These receptor sequences come from a man aged 18 to 29 in good health. Some clones in this sample may be carry-over from other donors' samples.

This sequence joins TRBV2 and TRBJ2-2; tentatively, D is TRBD2 (5 bases). The CDR3 contains 15 residues. Germline CDR1 and CDR2: SNHLY and FYNNEI. V lost 8 bases and J lost 0, with 13 bases in between. This CDR3 is CASGLAGANTGELFF. Written as DNA, the CDR3 is TGTGCCAGCGGTTTGGCGGGTGCGAACACCGGGGAGCTGTTTTTT.

The chain has TRBV30 and TRBJ2-3; 8 bases are shared with TRBD2. Germline CDR1 GTSNPN, CDR2 SVGIG (reference sequence). The CDR3 consists of 15 residues. V was pared by 4 bases and J by 4 bases, with 10 bases of the junction left unmatched. The CDR3 sequence is CAWTPLAVGADTQYF. CDR3 sequence (DNA): TGTGCCTGGACCCCACTAGCGGTTGGGGCAGATACGCAGTATTTT. Full variable domain (rest looked up from reference TRBV30 and TRBJ2-3): SQTIHQWPATLVQPVGSPLSLECTVEGTSNPNLYWYRQAAGRGLQLLFYSVGIGQISSEVPQNLSASRPQDRQFILSSKKLLLSDSGFYLCAWTPLAVGADTQYFGPGTRLTVL.

In regard to this clone: At one end, the junction sequence differs from germline, possibly due to a read error. The chain couples TRBV28 to TRBJ1-5; 9 bases are a match to TRBD1. The CDR3 extends over 13 amino acids. Germline CDR1 and CDR2: MDHEN and SYDVKM. The CDR3 is CASSSPRRDRASF. The CDR3 DNA is TGTGCCAGCAGTTCCCCGCGGCGGGACAGGGCCTCTTTT. The whole variable domain, filled in from reference TRBV28 and TRBJ1-5, reads DVKVTQSSRYLVKRTGEKVFLECVQDMDHENMFWYRQDPGLGLRLIYFSYDVKMKEKGDIPEGYSVSREKKERFSLILESASTNQTSMYLCASSSPRRDRASFGDGTRLSIL.

The sample holds a few counts of this clone. The V and J genes are TRBV18 and TRBJ1-1; D unclear. Per germline, CDR1 KGHSH and CDR2 LQKENI. Trimming stripped 8 bases from V and 3 bases from J, with 10 bases between. This CDR3 contains 12 residues. CDR3 in DNA: TGTGCCAGCAAACAGCAATACACTGAAGCTTTCTTT. It translates to CASKQQYTEAFF.

The rearrangement uses TRBV4-1 and TRBJ1-3; the D gene is possibly TRBD1 (5 bases). The V gene lost 0 bases and the J gene lost 0 bases, with 12 bases spanning the gap. The germline gives CDR1 MGHRA, CDR2 YSYEKL. The CDR3 loop spans 17 amino acids. The CDR3 sequence is CASSQDSQGSSGNTIYF. CDR3 nucleotide sequence: TGCGCCAGCAGCCAAGATAGTCAGGGATCCTCTGGAAACACCATATATTTT.

The V call is TRBV6-1, the J call TRBJ1-1; the D gene is possibly TRBD1 (6 bases). V gave up 2 bases and J gave up 0 bases, with 13 bases separating them. The CDR3 sequence is 16 residues long. Per germline, CDR1 MNHNS and CDR2 SASEGT. The CDR3 reads CASSERGGRLNTEAFF. The CDR3 DNA follows: TGTGCCAGCAGTGAAAGGGGGGGGCGTTTGAACACTGAAGCTTTCTTT.

This clone was picked up one time. This sequence joins TRBV5-1 and TRBJ2-4; perhaps TRBD1 as D (6 bases). The CDR3 length is 18 residues. The V and J ends lost 4 bases and 4 bases respectively, with 24 bases between them. Germline V gene lookup returns CDR1 SGHRS and CDR2 YFSETQ. The CDR3 protein is CASSPSPRQVQEKNIQYF. As DNA, the CDR3 is TGCGCCAGCAGCCCCTCTCCCCGACAGGTCCAGGAGAAAAACATTCAGTACTTC.

The chain has TRBV5-1 and TRBJ1-6; tentative D call: TRBD1 (5 bases). The germline V gene has CDR1 SGHRS and CDR2 YFSETQ. This CDR3 spans 16 amino acids. Trimming shortened V by 0 bases and J by 7 bases, and 14 bases separated the two germline ends. CDR3 nucleotides: TGCGCCAGCAGCTTGGGCTTCACCAACAGGAATTCACCCCTCCACTTT. This gives the protein CASSLGFTNRNSPLHF. The variable domain in full, completed from reference TRBV5-1 and TRBJ1-6, reads KAGVTQTPRYLIKTRGQQVTLSCSPISGHRSVSWYQQTPGQGLQFLFEYFSETQRNKGNFPGRFSGRQFSNSRSEMNVSTLELGDSALYLCASSLGFTNRNSPLHFGNGTRLTVT.

The chain links TRBV19 to TRBJ1-1; D call uncertain. The CDR3 extends over 14 amino acids. Trimming took 3 bases from V and 3 from J, leaving 11 bases between them. The germline gives CDR1 LNHDA, CDR2 SQIVND (reference sequence). CDR3 bases: TGTGCCAGTAGTATGCGGTTTACGGACACTGAAGCTTTCTTT. Residues: CASSMRFTDTEAFF.

This chain links TRBV27 with TRBJ1-2, with TRBD1 matching 7 bases. Trimming at V came to 0 bases and at J to 4 bases, leaving 8 bases not matched to a gene. Germline V gene sequence: CDR1 MNHEY, CDR2 SMNVEV (reference sequence). The CDR3 spans 16 residues. The CDR3 DNA follows: TGTGCCAGCAGTTTATCGCAAGGGGGCAGATTCTATGGCTACACCTTC. Its translation is CASSLSQGGRFYGYTF.

V is TRBV5-1 and J is TRBJ2-7; 7 bases match TRBD1. Trimming took 4 bases from V and 2 from J; bases not matched to a gene: 6. Germline V gene lookup returns CDR1 SGHRS and CDR2 YFSETQ. This CDR3 is built from 14 residues. Here the CDR3 reads CASSVRDSTYEQYF. CDR3 nucleotides: TGCGCCAGCAGCGTCCGGGACAGCACCTACGAGCAGTACTTC.

In DNA, the CDR3 is TGTGCCAGTAGTACCTCTAGCGGGAGGGGGTTCTACAATGAGCAGTTCTTC. This codes for CASSTSSGRGFYNEQFF. J is TRBJ2-1 and V is TRBV19; 12 bases align to TRBD2. This CDR3 is built from 17 residues. Trimming cost V 4 bases and J 3 bases; bases outside gene matches: 7. CDR1 LNHDA and CDR2 SQIVND come from the germline V gene (reference sequence). Complete variable domain (other parts from reference TRBV19 and TRBJ2-1): DGGITQSPKYLFRKEGQNVTLSCEQNLNHDAMYWYRQDPGQGLRLIYYSQIVNDFQKGDIAEGYSVSREKKESFPLTVTSAQKNPTAFYLCASSTSSGRGFYNEQFFGPGTRLTVL.

This clone was seen once. DNA of the CDR3: TGTGCCAGCAGAGCCGGGACAGGTATCGTCGGGAACTCCTACAATGAGCAGTTCTTC. It yields the protein CASRAGTGIVGNSYNEQFF. V and J are TRBV2 and TRBJ2-1, with 8 bases that match TRBD1. V lost 6 bases, J lost 0 bases, and 16 bases stayed unmatched. There are 19 residues in the CDR3. In germline, CDR1 is SNHLY, CDR2 FYNNEI.

This chain connects TRBV28 to TRBJ1-2, with D hard to call. With 3 bases removed from V and 4 bases from J, the gap between germline ends came to 12 bases. The germline gives CDR1 MDHEN, CDR2 SYDVKM. The CDR3 consists of 14 residues. The CDR3 region is CASSFPKVFYGYTF. The CDR3 nucleotides read TGTGCCAGCAGTTTCCCTAAAGTTTTCTATGGCTACACCTTC.

The V gene is TRBV5-1, the J gene TRBJ1-4; D is unclear. Deletions cut 0 bases from V and 7 bases from J, with 7 bases between. The CDR3 spans 13 residues. The V gene's germline CDR1 is SGHRS and CDR2 YFSETQ. The CDR3 DNA reads TGCGCCAGCAGCTTGGCGCCCCGTGAAAAACTGTTTTTT. Its protein is CASSLAPREKLFF.

The chain couples TRBV13 to TRBJ2-3; a possible D gene is TRBD2 (6 bases). V was pared by 4 bases and J by 0 bases, with 11 bases between. The CDR3 has 15 amino acids. Per germline, CDR1 PRHDT and CDR2 FYEKMQ (reference sequence). The CDR3 DNA follows: TGTGCCAGCAGCTCCCCGGGACTGAGCACAGATACGCAGTATTTT. Protein product: CASSSPGLSTDTQYF.

This sequence joins TRBV30 and TRBJ1-4; the D gene is possibly TRBD1 (6 bases). The CDR3 has 13 amino acids. V was clipped by 3 bases and J by 7 bases, with 12 bases between them. Looked up from germline, CDR1 is GTSNPN and CDR2 is SVGIG (reference sequence). Written as DNA, the CDR3 is TGTGCCTGGAGGACAGGATGGAGTGAAAAACTGTTTTTT. It yields the protein CAWRTGWSEKLFF.

The gene calls are TRBV6-5 and TRBJ1-1; D is perhaps TRBD1 (6 bases). The V end lost 6 bases, the J end lost 4 bases, and 15 bases lay between the germline ends. The CDR3 has 14 residues. The germline V gene has CDR1 MNHEY and CDR2 SVGAGI. The CDR3 DNA is TGTGCCAGCAGCATTGTAGGGGGGACCACTGAAGCTTTCTTT. Translating it yields CASSIVGGTTEAFF.

V and J are TRBV10-3 and TRBJ1-4; D gene ambiguous. Germline values: CDR1 ENHRY, CDR2 SYGVKD. The CDR3 is 15 amino acids. The V gene lost 0 bases and the J gene lost 8 bases, with 13 bases spanning the gap. CDR3 bases: TGTGCCATCAGTGAGTCCGCGCGGGGAGGGGAAAAACTGTTTTTT. Amino acids: CAISESARGGEKLFF.

Points on this clone: Other nucleotide sequences in the sample specify the same CDR3. The chain has TRBV5-1 and TRBJ2-7; 7 positions match TRBD1. Germline V gene data show CDR1 as SGHRS and CDR2 as YFSETQ. The CDR3 has 14 residues. V lost 0 bases and J lost 4; bases outside the gene matches: 4. CDR3 DNA: TGCGCCAGCAGCTTGGATAGGGGGCTATACGAGCAGTACTTC. Residues: CASSLDRGLYEQYF.

The V and J genes are TRBV7-2 and TRBJ1-3; tentatively, D is TRBD1 (5 bases). The V end was cut by 3 bases, the J end by 2 bases, with 14 bases between. The CDR3 length is 16 residues. Germline-derived CDR1 and CDR2 are SGHTA and FQGNSA. The CDR3 bases are TGTGCCAGCAGCTTGTCGGTGGGGCAAGCTGGAAACACCATATATTTT. Translating it yields CASSLSVGQAGNTIYF.

The chain joins TRBV5-1 to TRBJ2-1, with D hard to call. Trimming removed 0 bases from V and 8 bases from J, with 6 bases in between. The CDR3 is made up of 12 amino acids. Germline loops: CDR1 SGHRS, CDR2 YFSETQ. The CDR3 protein is CASSLESYEQFF. CDR3 coding DNA: TGCGCCAGCAGCTTGGAAAGCTATGAGCAGTTCTTC.

J is TRBJ2-5 and V is TRBV6-5; D is unresolved. The J call may be faulty, since TRBJ2-7 better matches the DNA end. CDR1 MNHEY and CDR2 SVGAGI come from the germline V gene. CDR3 length: 14 residues. The chain's CDR3 is CASSPPRGVREQYF. CDR3 nucleotides: TGTGCCAGCAGTCCCCCTCGTGGGGTCCGCGAGCAGTACTTC.

This chain uses TRBV19 with TRBJ1-4; 7 positions match TRBD1. This CDR3 contains 13 residues. Germline V lookup: CDR1 LNHDA, CDR2 SQIVND (reference sequence). V was clipped by 5 bases and J by 7 bases; unmatched bases: 4. The DNA for the CDR3 is TGTGCCAGTAGTCTTCGGACAGGTGAAAAACTGTTTTTT. Translated, it gives CASSLRTGEKLFF.

In its sample, this clone was seen once. This sequence joins TRBV28 and TRBJ1-2, with TRBD1 identical over 8 bases. The CDR3 covers 12 residues. With 6 bases clipped from V and 7 bases from J, the junction kept 4 bases outside the gene matches. CDR1 and CDR2 (germline): MDHEN, SYDVKM. CDR3 amino acids: CASSPTGGGYTF. CDR3 coding DNA: TGTGCCAGCAGCCCCACAGGGGGTGGCTACACCTTC.

The CDR3: CASSPGTGGEQPQHF. The DNA of the CDR3 is TGTGCCAGCAGCCCCGGGACAGGGGGAGAGCAGCCCCAGCATTTT. V gene TRBV7-9 combines with J gene TRBJ1-5; 11 nucleotides line up with TRBD1. After removal of 5 bases from V and 7 bases from J, the junction contained 7 bases not matched to a gene. The germline CDR1 and CDR2 sequences are SEHNR and FQNEAQ (reference sequence). This CDR3 comprises 15 residues.

V is TRBV4-3 and J is TRBJ2-7; D remains unclear. The CDR3 consists of 15 residues. Trimming cost V 1 base and J 1 base, with 11 bases left between them. Germline lookup yields CDR1 LGHNA and CDR2 YSLEER. CDR3 nucleotides: TGCGCCAGCAGCCAAGGGCCCCAGAGGTCCTACGAGCAGTACTTC. It encodes CASSQGPQRSYEQYF.

This chain links TRBV5-8 with TRBJ2-2; 10 bases agree with TRBD2. J was trimmed by 4 bases and V by 4 bases; bases with no gene match: 4. CDR3 length equals 15 residues. CDR1 is SGHTS, CDR2 YDEGEE, per germline. This chain's CDR3 is CASSRGLAATGELFF. The CDR3 region has the DNA TGTGCCAGCAGCCGTGGACTAGCGGCCACCGGGGAGCTGTTTTTT.